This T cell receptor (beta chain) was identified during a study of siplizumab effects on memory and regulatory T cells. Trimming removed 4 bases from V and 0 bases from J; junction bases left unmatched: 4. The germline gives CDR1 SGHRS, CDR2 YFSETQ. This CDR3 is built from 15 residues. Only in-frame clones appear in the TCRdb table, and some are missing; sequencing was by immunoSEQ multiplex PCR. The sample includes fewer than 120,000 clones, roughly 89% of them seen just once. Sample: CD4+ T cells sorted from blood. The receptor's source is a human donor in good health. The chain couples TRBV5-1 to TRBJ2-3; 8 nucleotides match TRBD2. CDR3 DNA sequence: TGCGCCAGCAGCCCGGGACTAGGAAGCACAGATACGCAGTATTTT. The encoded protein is CASSPGLGSTDTQYF.